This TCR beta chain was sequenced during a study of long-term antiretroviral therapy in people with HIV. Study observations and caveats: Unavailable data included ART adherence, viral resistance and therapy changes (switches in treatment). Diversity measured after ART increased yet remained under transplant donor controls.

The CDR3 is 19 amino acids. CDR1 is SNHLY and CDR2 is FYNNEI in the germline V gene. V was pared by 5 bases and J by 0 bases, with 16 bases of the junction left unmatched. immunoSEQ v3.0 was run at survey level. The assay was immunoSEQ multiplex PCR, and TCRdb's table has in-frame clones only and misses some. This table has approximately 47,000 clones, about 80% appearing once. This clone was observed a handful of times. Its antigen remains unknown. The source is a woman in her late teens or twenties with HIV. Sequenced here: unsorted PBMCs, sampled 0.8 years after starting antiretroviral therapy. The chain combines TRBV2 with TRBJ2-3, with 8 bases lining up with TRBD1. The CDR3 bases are TGTGCCAGCAGTCGAACCGGGACAGGTTCATCAACTAGCACAGATACGCAGTATTTT. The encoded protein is CASSRTGTGSSTSTDTQYF.